A single sample is the source of the 21 T cell receptor beta chains below, sequenced in a study of blood T cells in healthy people across ages. Using a J-beta primer mix together with a sample-barcoded 5' primer, a second PCR was run for about 7 to 12 cycles. TCRdb used MiXCR to reprocess the 5' RACE reads, holding one entry per CDR3 protein. This table holds hundreds of thousands of distinct CDR3 sequences, over 20% found once. Sequencing was done on a sample of blood. The receptors were sampled from a man between 65 and 85 years old in good health.

The chain joins TRBV5-6 to TRBJ2-1; 13 bases fit TRBD2. Germline lookup yields CDR1 SGHDT and CDR2 YYEEEE. The CDR3 sequence is 19 residues long. After removal of 6 bases from V and 5 bases from J, the junction contained 17 bases not matched to a gene. CDR3 coding DNA: TGTGCCAGCACCAGTAACAGGGTTGGGACTAGCGGGATGCACAATGAGCAGTTCTTC. Protein: CASTSNRVGTSGMHNEQFF.

This clonotype was observed a single time. The chain uses TRBV12-3 or TRBV12-4 and TRBJ2-4; D gene ambiguous. The V and J ends lost 6 bases and 7 bases respectively, with 16 bases between them. There are 14 residues in the CDR3. The CDR3 spells CASRLKADGNIQYF. CDR3 sequence (DNA): TGTGCCAGCAGGCTTAAGGCGGACGGGAACATTCAGTACTTC.

This clonotype appeared a few times. This chain connects TRBV5-1 to TRBJ1-6; D possibly corresponds to TRBD1 (5 bases). The CDR3 totals 13 residues. V lost 5 bases and J lost 10, with 13 bases in between. Per the germline V gene, CDR1 is SGHRS and CDR2 is YFSETQ. CDR3 in DNA: TGCGCCAGCAGTCGCAGGGATGGATCACCCCTCCACTTT. This sequence encodes CASSRRDGSPLHF. Looking up the rest from reference TRBV5-1 and TRBJ1-6 gives the full variable domain: KAGVTQTPRYLIKTRGQQVTLSCSPISGHRSVSWYQQTPGQGLQFLFEYFSETQRNKGNFPGRFSGRQFSNSRSEMNVSTLELGDSALYLCASSRRDGSPLHFGNGTRLTVT.

This clonotype was counted only a few times. This chain joins TRBV7-9 and TRBJ1-1, with no clear D. Germline CDR1 is SEHNR and CDR2 is FQNEAQ (reference sequence). V was trimmed by 1 base and J by 7 bases, leaving 10 bases between them. The CDR3 consists of 13 residues. CDR3 DNA: TGTGCCAGCAGCTTAGTGTCCTCTGGTGAAGCTTTCTTT. Translated: CASSLVSSGEAFF.

The chain combines TRBV28 with TRBJ2-4; D ambiguous. CDR1 MDHEN and CDR2 SYDVKM come from the germline V gene. The CDR3 consists of 12 residues. Trimming pared 3 bases from V and 9 bases from J, leaving 9 bases between. DNA of the CDR3: TGTGCCAGCAGTTTTTTGTTAAGCATTCAGTACTTC. This codes for CASSFLLSIQYF.

This rearrangement joins TRBV10-1 to TRBJ2-1; 13 bases map to TRBD2. Germline CDR1 is WNHNN and CDR2 is SYGVQD (reference sequence). The CDR3 has 17 amino acids. Trimming cost V 8 bases and J 0 bases; bases outside gene matches: 7. The CDR3, as DNA: TGCGCCAGCTCCGGGACTAGCGGGGTGAACTCCTACAATGAGCAGTTCTTC. Protein sequence: CASSGTSGVNSYNEQFF.

This clonotype was seen a handful of times. This chain uses TRBV29-1 with TRBJ1-1; D perhaps matches TRBD1 (5 bases). Trimming stripped 4 bases from V and 1 base from J, with 13 bases between. The CDR3 has 14 residues. Germline CDR1 reads SQVTM; CDR2 reads ANQGSEA. DNA for the CDR3: TGCAGCGTTGCTCTGGGGCAGAGGAACACTGAAGCTTTCTTT. Its protein is CSVALGQRNTEAFF.

This clonotype showed up many times. V gene TRBV4-2 combines with J gene TRBJ1-1; D call uncertain. The length of the CDR3 is 15 residues. Germline CDR1 and CDR2: LGHNA and YNFKEQ. V was cut by 0 bases and J by 4 bases, with 12 bases left in between. CDR3 in amino acids: CASSQDLGIGTEAFF. CDR3 nucleotide sequence: TGTGCCAGCAGCCAAGATCTGGGGATAGGCACTGAAGCTTTCTTT.

The V gene is TRBV7-8, the J gene TRBJ2-7; maybe TRBD2 (6 bases). The germline CDR1 and CDR2 sequences are SGHVS and FQNEAQ. The CDR3 length is 15 residues. Deletions cut 5 bases from V and 5 bases from J, with 19 bases between. This CDR3 is CASSPRGSLPDEQYF. The CDR3 DNA follows: TGTGCCAGCAGCCCACGGGGGAGCTTACCGGACGAGCAGTACTTC. The full variable domain, completed using reference TRBV7-8 and TRBJ2-7, is GAGVSQSPRYKVAKRGQDVALRCDPISGHVSLFWYQQALGQGPEFLTYFQNEAQLDKSGLPSDRFFAERPEGSVSTLKIQRTQQEDSAVYLCASSPRGSLPDEQYFGPGTRLTVT.

This clonotype was counted at least ten times. In DNA form, the CDR3 reads TGTGCCAGCAGTGAAGAGCGGAAAGAGACCCAGTACTTC. This codes for CASSEERKETQYF. The genes are TRBV2 and TRBJ2-5; the D gene is possibly TRBD2 (5 bases). V lost 1 base and J lost 3, with 6 bases in between. This CDR3 has 13 residues. Germline assignment: CDR1 SNHLY and CDR2 FYNNEI.

This chain joins TRBV14 and TRBJ1-1, with a tentative D call TRBD1 (5 bases). CDR3 size: 15 residues. V gave up 3 bases and J gave up 3 bases, with 14 bases separating them. Germline V gene sequence: CDR1 SGHDN, CDR2 FVKESK. The CDR3 sequence: CASSQTVNVYTEAFF. The DNA for the CDR3 is TGTGCCAGCAGCCAGACAGTCAACGTATACACTGAAGCTTTCTTT.

The chain recombines TRBV10-2 with TRBJ2-7; TRBD1 matches 7 bases. The CDR3 runs 14 residues. Germline V gene sequence: CDR1 WSHSY, CDR2 SAAADI. Germline trimming cut 7 bases from V and 5 bases from J; bases unmatched to any gene: 11. CDR3 loop: CASTGSTGENEQYF. The CDR3 coding sequence is TGCGCCAGCACCGGATCCACAGGGGAGAACGAGCAGTACTTC.

This clonotype was detected only a few times. This chain joins TRBV4-1 and TRBJ1-5; 10 positions match TRBD1. Germline loops: CDR1 MGHRA, CDR2 YSYEKL. Losses at the gene ends were 3 bases for V and 5 bases for J; bases not matched to a gene: 7. The CDR3 has 16 amino acids. CDR3 coding DNA: TGCGCCAGCAGCCACAGGACAGGGGGTGAGGATCAGCCCCAGCATTTT. Amino acids: CASSHRTGGEDQPQHF.

This clonotype showed up just a few times. The CDR3 DNA sequence: TGTGCCAGCAGTGAATACCGGTTAGGGACCTACAATGAGCAGTTCTTC. Protein product: CASSEYRLGTYNEQFF. The V gene is TRBV6-1, the J gene TRBJ2-1; no firm D call. In germline, CDR1 is MNHNS, CDR2 SASEGT. CDR3 length: 16 amino acids. Between the trimmed V and J ends, which lost 2 bases and 2 bases, there was a span of 13 bases.

The chain couples TRBV5-1 to TRBJ2-5; perhaps TRBD2 as D (6 bases). The germline CDR1 and CDR2 sequences are SGHRS and YFSETQ. CDR3 size: 14 residues. V was shortened by 4 bases and J by 5 bases, with 15 bases between the two germline ends. CDR3 loop: CASSRTGVGETQYF. The CDR3 DNA sequence: TGCGCCAGCAGCCGAACGGGGGTTGGGGAGACCCAGTACTTC.

This clonotype has a count of ten or more. V usage is TRBV6-5 and J usage is TRBJ2-7, with 9 positions matching TRBD2. With V trimmed by 2 bases and J by 2 bases, 4 bases remained unmatched. The CDR3 length is 15 residues. CDR1 and CDR2 from the germline V gene are MNHEY and SVGAGI. For the CDR3, the DNA is TGTGCCAGCAGTTACGTTGCTAGCGGGGCCTACGAGCAGTACTTC. Encoded protein: CASSYVASGAYEQYF.

This clonotype was counted a few times. The chain employs TRBV20-1 and TRBJ2-7, with D possibly matching TRBD1 (6 bases). Germline loops: CDR1 DFQATT, CDR2 SNEGSKA (reference sequence). Trimming shortened V by 3 bases and J by 5 bases, and 14 bases separated the two germline ends. The CDR3 sequence is 13 residues long. The CDR3 bases are TGCAGTGCTAGGCCGTGGACAGTTCACGAGCAGTACTTC. This translates into CSARPWTVHEQYF.

This clonotype was counted only a few times. This chain connects TRBV19 to TRBJ2-1; D possibly corresponds to TRBD2 (6 bases). The CDR3 spans 15 residues. Per germline, CDR1 LNHDA and CDR2 SQIVND (reference sequence). With 3 bases removed from V and 4 bases from J, the gap between germline ends came to 13 bases. The CDR3 loop is CASSMGSAGYNEQFF. CDR3 DNA: TGTGCCAGTAGTATGGGTAGCGCGGGATACAATGAGCAGTTCTTC.

This clonotype was seen only a few times. The chain recombines TRBV3-1 with TRBJ2-7; 9 bases are a match to TRBD1. Looked up from germline, CDR1 is LGHDT and CDR2 is YNNKEL (reference sequence). V dropped 3 bases and J dropped 6; count of bases not matched to a gene: 9. The CDR3 consists of 15 residues. The CDR3 DNA is TGTGCCAGCAGCCAGTTACCGGGACAGGGAGCCGAGCAGTACTTC. Its protein is CASSQLPGQGAEQYF.

This clonotype was observed a few times. This chain uses TRBV24-1 with TRBJ2-1; TRBD2 agrees at 10 bases. The germline CDR1 and CDR2 sequences are KGHDR and SFDVKD. The CDR3 has 15 amino acids. The J segment lost 7 bases and the V segment lost 5 bases, leaving 7 bases of the junction unmatched. CDR3 nucleotides: TGTGCCACCAGTGCACAAGCGGGAGGGCCTAATGAGCAGTTCTTC. The encoded protein is CATSAQAGGPNEQFF.

This clonotype turned up a few times. At one of its ends the junction is not consistent with the germline gene, which may arise from a read error. The chain combines TRBV29-1 with TRBJ2-6; unclear D gene. The CDR3 sequence is 13 residues long. From germline, CDR1 is SQVTM and CDR2 ANQGSEA. The CDR3: CGVIGSGANVLTF. The CDR3 nucleotides read TGCGGCGTTATAGGCTCCGGGGCCAACGTCCTGACTTTC. The full variable domain, completed using reference TRBV29-1 and TRBJ2-6, is SAVISQKPSRDICQRGTSLTIQCQVDSQVTMMFWYRQQPGQSLTLIATANQGSEATYESGFVIDKFPISRPNLTFSTLTVSNMSPEDSSIYLCGVIGSGANVLTFGAGSRLTVL.